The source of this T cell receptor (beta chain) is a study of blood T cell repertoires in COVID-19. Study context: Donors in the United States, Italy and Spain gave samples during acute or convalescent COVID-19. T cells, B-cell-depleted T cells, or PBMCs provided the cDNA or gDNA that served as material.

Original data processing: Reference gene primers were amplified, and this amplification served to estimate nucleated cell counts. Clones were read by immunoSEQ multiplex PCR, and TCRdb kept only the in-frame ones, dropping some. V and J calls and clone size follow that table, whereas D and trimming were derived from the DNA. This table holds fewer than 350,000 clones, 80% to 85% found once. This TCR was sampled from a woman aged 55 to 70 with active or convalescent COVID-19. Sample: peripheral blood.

CDR3 nucleotide sequence: TGTGCCAGCAGCCAAGAGCGGCTAGCGGGGCCCGGGGAGCTGTTTTTT. It specifies CASSQERLAGPGELFF. The chain links TRBV3-1 (or the pseudogene TRBV3-2) to TRBJ2-2, with 9 positions matching TRBD2. The V segment lost 0 bases and the J segment 6 bases; nucleotides outside the gene matches: 5. Germline loops: CDR1 LGHDT, CDR2 YNNKEL (reference sequence). This CDR3 is 16 amino acids long.